This TCR beta chain was obtained from a study of technical replicates of blood from a few donors (TCRdb year 2017). Library method: the immunoSEQ multiplex PCR assay. TCRdb stores this immuneACCESS table with in-frame sequences only. Part of the clones is absent; in the studies checked, under half of the shortfall reflects unresolved V genes, and no reason is known for the rest. This sample is represented by 95,000 to 100,000 clones; approximately 96% of them were singletons. The ten most abundant clones make up approximately 0.2% of the sample. Notes on this clone: Its cognate antigen has yet to be identified. No base quality information exists; no much larger clone differs at one position.

At the junction V is shortened by 1 base and J by 1 base, with 13 bases in between. The cysteine opens and the phenylalanine closes a CDR3 of 16 amino acids. Of all the DNA, just the CDR3 is kept, 48 bases in frame from base 1. Sequences MNHEY (CDR1) and SMNVEV (CDR2) are obtained from the germline V gene (reference sequence). What was sequenced was T cells isolated from PBMCs. This clonotype was sampled from a human donor in good health. The sequence links TRBV27 to TRBJ1-1; TRBD1 might be the D gene, on 6 matching bases. The encoded CDR3 is CASSLFGQNTNTEAFF. The DNA sequence is given as TGTGCCAGCAGTTTATTCGGACAGAATACGAACACTGAAGCTTTCTTT.